The rows below give T cell receptor beta chains drawn from one sample of a study of T cells after yellow fever vaccination. TCRdb used MiXCR to reprocess the 5' RACE reads, holding one entry per CDR3 protein. The repertoire holds 99,000 or so distinct CDR3 sequences, with roughly 6% as singletons. Sequencing used CD8+ T cells sorted from PBMCs, obtained 10 days after the yellow fever booster vaccination. These receptors all stem from a man between 18 and 29 years old who received the YFV17D yellow fever vaccine. CDR3s include the opening cysteine and the closing phenylalanine or tryptophan. A D gene is named only where the DNA matches it firmly. Size is omitted from some rows. Given values are once, few, many or a class for expanded clones.

clone size,V gene,J gene,D gene,CDR3 DNA,CDR3 protein
many,TRBV29-1,TRBJ2-1,TRBD2,TGCAGCGTTGAAGTTATCAGCGGGGGGGCGAATGAGCAGTTCTTC,CSVEVISGGANEQFF
.,TRBV29-1,TRBJ2-1,.,TGCAGCGTTGTTTGGACCTCGGTATACAATGAGCAGTTCTTC,CSVVWTSVYNEQFF
few,TRBV7-9,TRBJ1-6,.,TGTGCCAGCAGCCCGCCTGGCACCTCACCCCTCCACTTT,CASSPPGTSPLHF
.,TRBV7-6,TRBJ2-3,TRBD2,TGTGCCAGCAGCCCGCGGGGAGGGCTAGCGGGCGCAGATACGCAGTATTTT,CASSPRGGLAGADTQYF
.,TRBV5-4,TRBJ1-4,.,TGTGCCAGCAGCCCGGGAGTTAATGAAAAACTGTTTTTT,CASSPGVNEKLFF
few,TRBV4-1,TRBJ1-4,TRBD1,TGCGCCAGCAGCCCAGGGACAGGGGACGAAAAACTGTTTTTT,CASSPGTGDEKLFF
few,TRBV12-3/TRBV12-4,TRBJ1-1,.,TGTGCCAGCAGTTCCTCGGACACCAACATTGAAGCTTTCTTT,CASSSSDTNIEAFF
many,TRBV20-1,TRBJ2-7,.,TGCAGTGCGAGACCCGACACTGGCTCCTACGAGCAGTACTTC,CSARPDTGSYEQYF
many,TRBV5-5,TRBJ1-5,TRBD1,TGTGCCAGCAGTTTGAACAGGGGTAGCAATCAGCCCCAGCATTTT,CASSLNRGSNQPQHF
.,TRBV4-1,TRBJ2-3,.,TGCGCCAGCAGCCAAGTCCAGGGGACAGATACGCAGTATTTT,CASSQVQGTDTQYF
few,TRBV9,TRBJ2-3,.,TGTGCCAGCAGCGTAGCGGGTAGCACAGATACGCAGTATTTT,CASSVAGSTDTQYF
few,TRBV5-4,TRBJ2-2,.,TGTGCCAGCAGCTTCGGGGAGAAGACCGGGGAGCTGTTTTTT,CASSFGEKTGELFF
many,TRBV20-1,TRBJ2-1,.,TGCAGTGCTAGAGATTATAAGCGGGCTACTTACAATGAGCAGTTCTTC,CSARDYKRATYNEQFF
.,TRBV6-5,TRBJ1-2,TRBD1,TGTGCCAGCAGTCACAAACTAGGGACAGGGTTTAAGAGCGGTGGCTACACCTTC,CASSHKLGTGFKSGGYTF
.,TRBV4-3,TRBJ1-1,.,TGCGCCAGCAGCTTTGGAAACTACGGGGGCACTGAAGCTTTCTTT,CASSFGNYGGTEAFF
few,TRBV4-1,TRBJ2-3,TRBD2,TGCGCCAGCGCGCGGGGGGCCGGAGATACGCAGTATTTT,CASARGAGDTQYF
many,TRBV5-5,TRBJ2-7,.,TGTGCCAGCAGCGGGAGGCGAGGATTCTACGAGCAGTACTTC,CASSGRRGFYEQYF
many,TRBV7-9,TRBJ2-1,.,TGTGCCAGTTCCCACAGGGAAAGAGGATACAATGAGCAGTTCTTC,CASSHRERGYNEQFF
few,TRBV7-9,TRBJ1-1,.,TGTGCCAGCAGCTTAGTTCCGGGTCGGCCTTTCTTT,CASSLVPGRPFF
.,TRBV12-3/TRBV12-4,TRBJ2-7,.,TGTGCCAGCAGTCGTCAGGGGTTCCCCCACGAGCAGTACTTC,CASSRQGFPHEQYF
.,TRBV7-2,TRBJ2-1,TRBD2,TGTGCCAGCAGGCTAGCGGGGTCGCAGTTCTTC,CASRLAGSQFF
few,TRBV7-9,TRBJ2-1,.,TGTGCCAGCAGCTTATCTTCTGAAAATGAGCAGTTCTTC,CASSLSSENEQFF
.,TRBV6-5,TRBJ2-5,TRBD1,TGTGCCAGCAGTTACCGGGCAGGGGGAGAGACCCAGTACTTC,CASSYRAGGETQYF